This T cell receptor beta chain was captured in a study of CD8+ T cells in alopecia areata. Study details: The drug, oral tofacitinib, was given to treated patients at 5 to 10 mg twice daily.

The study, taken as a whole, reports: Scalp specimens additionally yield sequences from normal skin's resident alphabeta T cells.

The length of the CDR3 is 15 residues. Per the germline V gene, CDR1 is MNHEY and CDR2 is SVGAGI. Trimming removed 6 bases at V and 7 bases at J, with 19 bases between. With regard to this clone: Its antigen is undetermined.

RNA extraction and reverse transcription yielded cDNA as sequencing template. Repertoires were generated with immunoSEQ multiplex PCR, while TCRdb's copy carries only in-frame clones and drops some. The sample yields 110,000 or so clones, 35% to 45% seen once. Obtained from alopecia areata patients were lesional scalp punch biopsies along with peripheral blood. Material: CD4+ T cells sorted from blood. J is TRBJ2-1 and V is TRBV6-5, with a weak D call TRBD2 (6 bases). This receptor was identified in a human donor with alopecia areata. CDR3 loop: CASSTGGGTGNEQFF. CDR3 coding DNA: TGTGCCAGCAGCACCGGGGGAGGCACTGGAAATGAGCAGTTCTTC.